These 9 T cell receptor beta chains share one sample of origin, sequenced in a study of blood T cell repertoires in COVID-19. Clones were sequenced by immunoSEQ multiplex PCR, and TCRdb holds only the in-frame ones, with some missing. Counted here are 200,000 to 300,000 clones, around three quarters occurring once; the ten biggest clones make up about 3.1%. The specimen was peripheral blood. The receptors were sampled from a woman aged 80 or older with acute or convalescent COVID-19.

J is TRBJ2-1 and V is TRBV7-9, with 8 bases matching TRBD2. This CDR3 is built from 16 residues. The trim removed 3 bases at V and 9 bases at J, leaving 13 bases unmatched. The germline V gene has CDR1 SEHNR and CDR2 FQNEAQ (reference sequence). The CDR3 spells CASSFIRLAGGGEQFF. The DNA for the CDR3 is TGTGCCAGCAGCTTTATTCGGCTAGCGGGCGGAGGTGAGCAGTTCTTC.

This clone was found a few times. This chain joins TRBV16 and TRBJ2-7, with a possible D match to TRBD2 (7 bases). Germline CDR1 KGHSY, CDR2 FQNENV. This CDR3 has 16 residues. Deletions cut 4 bases from V and 2 bases from J, with 18 bases between. CDR3 DNA sequence: TGTGCCAGCAGCCCCCGACAGGCTGCGGGGGCCTACGAGCAGTACTTC. This encodes CASSPRQAAGAYEQYF.

The gene calls are TRBV5-1 and TRBJ1-2, with 7 bases fitting TRBD1. Germline CDR1 reads SGHRS; CDR2 reads YFSETQ. This CDR3 has 16 amino acids. V gave up 1 base and J gave up 4 bases; unmatched junction bases: 10. In nucleotides, the CDR3 is TGCGCCAGCAGCTTGTCCCCCGACAGGGCGTCCTATGGCTACACCTTC. It yields the protein CASSLSPDRASYGYTF.

This clone was found once. The V gene is TRBV18, the J gene TRBJ2-5; D is uncertain. The CDR3 length is 16 residues. V lost 3 bases and J lost 4, with 18 bases in between. Germline values: CDR1 KGHSH, CDR2 LQKENI. Here the CDR3 reads CASSPVPGPIGETQYF. CDR3 bases: TGTGCCAGCTCACCCGTACCGGGTCCCATCGGAGAGACCCAGTACTTC.

This clone was detected once. The sample contains more than one DNA sequence encoding this CDR3. The chain is built from TRBV14 and TRBJ1-2, with no clear D. CDR3 length: 13 amino acids. From germline, CDR1 is SGHDN and CDR2 FVKESK. V lost 1 base to trimming and J lost 5 bases, with 8 bases between them. CDR3 amino acids: CASSQVRGYGYTF. The CDR3 DNA is TGTGCCAGCAGCCAAGTTCGGGGATATGGCTACACCTTC.

The chain employs TRBV7-3 and TRBJ2-2, with TRBD2 identical over 11 bases. The J segment lost 0 bases and the V segment lost 2 bases, leaving 8 bases of the junction unmatched. This CDR3 spans 19 amino acids. Germline V lookup: CDR1 SGHTA, CDR2 FQGTGA. This CDR3 is CASSLWASGGQSNTGELFF. CDR3 in DNA: TGTGCCAGCAGCTTATGGGCTAGCGGGGGGCAATCGAACACCGGGGAGCTGTTTTTT.

To note about this clone: Likely a read error: the CDR3 ends without its conserved phenylalanine or tryptophan. The limits of the CDR3 on the DNA are not certain, so only TCRdb's listed CDR3 is given. The V and J genes are TRBV2 and TRBJ2-7; whether TRBD2, the table's D call, matches the DNA was not checked. Germline assignment: CDR1 SNHLY and CDR2 FYNNEI. With termini counted, the CDR3 has 12 amino acids. This CDR3 reads CASSEALGTGAL.

The V and J genes are TRBV20-1 and TRBJ1-6; D perhaps matches TRBD1 (6 bases). V was clipped by 3 bases and J by 5 bases, with 8 bases between them. The germline V gene has CDR1 DFQATT and CDR2 SNEGSKA (reference sequence). The length of the CDR3 is 13 residues. The CDR3 DNA reads TGCAGTGCTAGTCACAGGGATAATTCACCCCTCCACTTT. Translated: CSASHRDNSPLHF.

This clone appeared many times. The rearrangement joins TRBV5-1 to TRBJ2-7, with 7 bases fitting TRBD2. The CDR3 length is 15 residues. CDR1 is SGHRS and CDR2 is YFSETQ in the germline V gene. J lost 2 bases, V lost 2 bases, and 7 bases had no gene match. The CDR3: CASSFQSGKTYEQYF. As DNA, the CDR3 is TGCGCCAGCAGCTTCCAAAGCGGGAAAACCTACGAGCAGTACTTC.